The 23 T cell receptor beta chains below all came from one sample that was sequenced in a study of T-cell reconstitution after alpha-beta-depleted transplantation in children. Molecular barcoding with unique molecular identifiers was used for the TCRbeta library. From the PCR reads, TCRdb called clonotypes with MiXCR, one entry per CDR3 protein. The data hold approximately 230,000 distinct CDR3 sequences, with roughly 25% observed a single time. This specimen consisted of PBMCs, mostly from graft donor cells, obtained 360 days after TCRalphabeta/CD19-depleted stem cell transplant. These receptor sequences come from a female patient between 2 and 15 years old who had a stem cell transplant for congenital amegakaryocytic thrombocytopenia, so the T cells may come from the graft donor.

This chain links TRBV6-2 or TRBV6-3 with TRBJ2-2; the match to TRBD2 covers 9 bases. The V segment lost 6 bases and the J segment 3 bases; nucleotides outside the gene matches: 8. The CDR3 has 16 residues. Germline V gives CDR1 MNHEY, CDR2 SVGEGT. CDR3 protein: CASSSGTSWDTGELFF. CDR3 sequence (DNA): TGTGCCAGCAGCTCCGGGACTAGCTGGGACACCGGGGAGCTGTTTTTT.

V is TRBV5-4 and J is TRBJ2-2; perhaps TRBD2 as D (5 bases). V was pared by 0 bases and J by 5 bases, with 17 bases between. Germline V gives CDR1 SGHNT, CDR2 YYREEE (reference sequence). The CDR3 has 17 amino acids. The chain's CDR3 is CASSLDAALVGTGELFF. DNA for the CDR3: TGTGCCAGCAGCTTGGACGCAGCACTAGTAGGGACCGGGGAGCTGTTTTTT. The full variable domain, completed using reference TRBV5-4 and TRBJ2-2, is ETGVTQSPTHLIKTRGQQVTLRCSSQSGHNTVSWYQQALGQGPQFIFQYYREEENGRGNFPPRFSGLQFPNYSSELNVNALELDDSALYLCASSLDAALVGTGELFFGEGSRLTVL.

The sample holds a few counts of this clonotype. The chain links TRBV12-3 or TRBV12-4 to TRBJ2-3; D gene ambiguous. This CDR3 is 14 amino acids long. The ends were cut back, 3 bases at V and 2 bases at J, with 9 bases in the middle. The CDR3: CASSLYSTTDTQYF. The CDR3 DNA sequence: TGTGCCAGCAGTTTGTACTCGACCACAGATACGCAGTATTTT.

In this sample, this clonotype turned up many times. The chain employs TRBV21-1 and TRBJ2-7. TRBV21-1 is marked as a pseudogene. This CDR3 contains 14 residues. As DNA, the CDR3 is TGTGCCAGTCGTTGGATTCAGATTCTATACGAGCAGTACTTC. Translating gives CASRWIQILYEQYF.

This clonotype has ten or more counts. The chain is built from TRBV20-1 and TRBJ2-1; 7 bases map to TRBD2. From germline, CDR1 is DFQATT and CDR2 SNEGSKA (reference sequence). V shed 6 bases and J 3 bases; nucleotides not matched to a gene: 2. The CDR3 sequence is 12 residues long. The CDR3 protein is CSAPGGYNEQFF. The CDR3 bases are TGCAGTGCCCCGGGGGGCTACAATGAGCAGTTCTTC.

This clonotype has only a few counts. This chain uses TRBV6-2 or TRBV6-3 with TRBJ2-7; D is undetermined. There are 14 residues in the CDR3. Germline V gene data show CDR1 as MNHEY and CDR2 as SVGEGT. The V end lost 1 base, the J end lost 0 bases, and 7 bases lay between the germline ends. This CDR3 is CASSYYHHSYEQYF. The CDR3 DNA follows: TGTGCCAGCAGTTACTACCACCACTCCTACGAGCAGTACTTC.

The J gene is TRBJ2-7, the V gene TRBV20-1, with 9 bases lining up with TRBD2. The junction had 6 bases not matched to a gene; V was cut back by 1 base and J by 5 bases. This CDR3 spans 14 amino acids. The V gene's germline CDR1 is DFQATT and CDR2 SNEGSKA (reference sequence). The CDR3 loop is CSARVAGAGHEQYF. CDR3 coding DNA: TGCAGTGCTAGAGTAGCGGGGGCAGGCCACGAGCAGTACTTC.

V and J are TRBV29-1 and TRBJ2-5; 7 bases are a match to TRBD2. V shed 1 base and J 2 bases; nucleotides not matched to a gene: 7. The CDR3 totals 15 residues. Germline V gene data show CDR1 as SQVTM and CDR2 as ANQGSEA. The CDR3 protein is CSVEGPAGTQETQYF. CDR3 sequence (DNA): TGCAGCGTTGAAGGCCCAGCGGGGACTCAAGAGACCCAGTACTTC.

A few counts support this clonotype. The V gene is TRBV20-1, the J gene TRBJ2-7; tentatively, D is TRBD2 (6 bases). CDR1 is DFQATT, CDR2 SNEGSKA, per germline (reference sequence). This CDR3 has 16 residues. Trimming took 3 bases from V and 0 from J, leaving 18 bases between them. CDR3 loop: CSASRPGAGSSYEQYF. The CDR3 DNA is TGCAGTGCTAGTCGACCCGGCGCGGGGAGCTCCTACGAGCAGTACTTC.

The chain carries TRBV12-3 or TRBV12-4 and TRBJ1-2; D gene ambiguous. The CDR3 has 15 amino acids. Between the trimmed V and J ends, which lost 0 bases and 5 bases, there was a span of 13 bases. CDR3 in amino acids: CASSLAGVVGYGYTF. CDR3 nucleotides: TGTGCCAGCAGTTTAGCCGGGGTTGTTGGGTATGGCTACACCTTC.

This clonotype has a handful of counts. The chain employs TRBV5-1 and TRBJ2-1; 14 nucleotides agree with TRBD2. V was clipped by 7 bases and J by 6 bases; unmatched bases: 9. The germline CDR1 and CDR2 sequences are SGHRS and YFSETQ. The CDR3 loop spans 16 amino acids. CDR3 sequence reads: CASRGLAGEGGNEQFF. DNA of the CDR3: TGCGCCAGCCGGGGACTAGCGGGAGAGGGAGGCAATGAGCAGTTCTTC.

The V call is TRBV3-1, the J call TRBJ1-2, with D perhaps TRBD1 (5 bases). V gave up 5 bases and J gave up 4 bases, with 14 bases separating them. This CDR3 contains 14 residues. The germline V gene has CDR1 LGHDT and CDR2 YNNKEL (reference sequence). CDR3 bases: TGTGCCAGCAGCTTTGAAGACAGACGCTATGGCTACACCTTC. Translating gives CASSFEDRRYGYTF.

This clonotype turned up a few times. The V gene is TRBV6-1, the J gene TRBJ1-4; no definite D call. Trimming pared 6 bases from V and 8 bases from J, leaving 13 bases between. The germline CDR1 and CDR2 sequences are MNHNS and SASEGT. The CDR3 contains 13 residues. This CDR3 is CASSPVGREKLFF. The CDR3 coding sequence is TGTGCCAGCAGCCCAGTTGGGAGGGAAAAACTGTTTTTT.

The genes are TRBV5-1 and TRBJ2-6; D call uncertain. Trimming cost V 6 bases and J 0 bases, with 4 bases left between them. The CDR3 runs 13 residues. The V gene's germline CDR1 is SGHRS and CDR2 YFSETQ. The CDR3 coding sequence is TGCGCCAGCAAGCGCTCTGGGGCCAACGTCCTGACTTTC. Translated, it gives CASKRSGANVLTF. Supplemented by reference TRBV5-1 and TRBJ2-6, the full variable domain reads KAGVTQTPRYLIKTRGQQVTLSCSPISGHRSVSWYQQTPGQGLQFLFEYFSETQRNKGNFPGRFSGRQFSNSRSEMNVSTLELGDSALYLCASKRSGANVLTFGAGSRLTVL.

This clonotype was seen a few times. CDR3 residues: CASSRLASNQPQHF. Here the CDR3 DNA reads TGTGCCAGCAGCCGCCTCGCCAGCAATCAGCCCCAGCATTTT. The chain employs TRBV6-1 and TRBJ1-5; D unresolved. The germline gives CDR1 MNHNS, CDR2 SASEGT. Trimming stripped 6 bases from V and 1 base from J, with 10 bases between. CDR3 size: 14 residues.

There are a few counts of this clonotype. Here the CDR3 reads CASSSPGLAGGPYNEQFF. CDR3 bases: TGTGCCAGCAGTTCGCCGGGACTAGCGGGAGGGCCCTACAATGAGCAGTTCTTC. The genes are TRBV6-5 and TRBJ2-1, with 16 bases lining up with TRBD2. The trim removed 4 bases at V and 2 bases at J, leaving 5 bases unmatched. This CDR3 comprises 18 residues. Germline CDR1 reads MNHEY; CDR2 reads SVGAGI.

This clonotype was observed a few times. In DNA, the CDR3 is TGTGCCAGCAGAGGGGGACAGGGAAACACCGGGGAGCTGTTTTTT. Amino acids: CASRGGQGNTGELFF. The chain couples TRBV2 to TRBJ2-2; 9 nucleotides agree with TRBD1. This CDR3 comprises 15 residues. Germline V CDR1 and CDR2: SNHLY, FYNNEI. V was clipped by 6 bases and J by 2 bases; unmatched bases: 4.

The CDR3 sequence: CATSRDPPGWAEVENNEQFF. The CDR3 bases are TGTGCCACCAGCAGAGATCCCCCAGGGTGGGCCGAAGTCGAGAACAATGAGCAGTTCTTC. J is TRBJ2-1 and V is TRBV15, with D possibly matching TRBD1 (5 bases). This CDR3 spans 20 amino acids. CDR1 LNHNV and CDR2 YYDKDF come from the germline V gene (reference sequence). Trimming pared 0 bases from V and 5 bases from J, leaving 26 bases between. The complete variable domain, with remaining parts taken from reference TRBV15 and TRBJ2-1, reads DAMVIQNPRYQVTQFGKPVTLSCSQTLNHNVMYWYQQKSSQAPKLLFHYYDKDFNNEADTPDNFQSRRPNTSFCFLDIRSPGLGDTAMYLCATSRDPPGWAEVENNEQFFGPGTRLTVL.

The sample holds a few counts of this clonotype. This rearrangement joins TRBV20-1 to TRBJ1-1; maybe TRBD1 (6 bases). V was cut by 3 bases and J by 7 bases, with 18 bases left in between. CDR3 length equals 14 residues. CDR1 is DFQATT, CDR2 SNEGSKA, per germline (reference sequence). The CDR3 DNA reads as TGCAGTGCTAGGAACCAAGGAGAACAGGGTGAAGCTTTCTTT. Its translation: CSARNQGEQGEAFF.

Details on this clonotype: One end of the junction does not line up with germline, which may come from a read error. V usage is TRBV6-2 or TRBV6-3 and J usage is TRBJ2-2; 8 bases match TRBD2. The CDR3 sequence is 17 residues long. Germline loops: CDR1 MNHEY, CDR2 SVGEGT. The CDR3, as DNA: TGTGCCAGCAGTTACGAACTAGCGGTTACGAACACCGCGGAGCTGTTTTTT. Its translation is CASSYELAVTNTAELFF.

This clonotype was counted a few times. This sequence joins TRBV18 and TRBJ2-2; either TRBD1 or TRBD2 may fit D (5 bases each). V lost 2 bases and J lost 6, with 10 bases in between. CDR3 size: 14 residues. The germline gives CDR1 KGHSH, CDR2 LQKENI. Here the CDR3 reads CASSPSTAAGELFF. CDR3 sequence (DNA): TGTGCCAGCTCACCATCGACAGCGGCCGGGGAGCTGTTTTTT.

CDR3 loop: CASSQDLRGNTEAFF. In DNA, the CDR3 is TGCGCCAGCAGCCAAGATCTCAGGGGGAACACTGAAGCTTTCTTT. J is TRBJ1-1 and V is TRBV4-1, with D possibly being TRBD1 (6 bases). The CDR3 is 15 amino acids. V was trimmed by 0 bases and J by 1 base, leaving 9 bases between them. CDR1 MGHRA and CDR2 YSYEKL come from the germline V gene.

CDR3 in DNA: TGCGCCAGCAGCTGGCGGACAGGGGCGGGCACAGATACGCAGTATTTT. Its protein product is CASSWRTGAGTDTQYF. The V call is TRBV5-1, the J call TRBJ2-3; 9 bases are shared with TRBD1. V gave up 3 bases and J gave up 1 base; unmatched junction bases: 6. The CDR3 runs to 16 residues. Looked up from germline, CDR1 is SGHRS and CDR2 is YFSETQ.